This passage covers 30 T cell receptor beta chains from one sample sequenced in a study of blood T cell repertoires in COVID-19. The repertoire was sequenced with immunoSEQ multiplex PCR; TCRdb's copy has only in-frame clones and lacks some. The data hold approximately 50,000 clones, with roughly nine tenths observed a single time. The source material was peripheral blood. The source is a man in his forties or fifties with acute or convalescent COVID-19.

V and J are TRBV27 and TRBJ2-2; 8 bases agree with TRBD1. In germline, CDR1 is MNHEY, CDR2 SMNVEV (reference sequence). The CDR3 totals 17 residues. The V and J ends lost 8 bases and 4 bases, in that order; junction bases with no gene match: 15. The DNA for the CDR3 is TGTGCCAGCCTAACTTCCGCCGGGACAGGAATCACCGGGGAGCTGTTTTTT. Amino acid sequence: CASLTSAGTGITGELFF.

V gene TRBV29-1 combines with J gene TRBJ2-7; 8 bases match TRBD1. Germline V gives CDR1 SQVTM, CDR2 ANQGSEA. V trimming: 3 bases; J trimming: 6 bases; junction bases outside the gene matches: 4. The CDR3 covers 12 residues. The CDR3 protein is CSVDQGAGEQYF. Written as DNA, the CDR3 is TGCAGCGTTGATCAGGGGGCAGGCGAGCAGTACTTC.

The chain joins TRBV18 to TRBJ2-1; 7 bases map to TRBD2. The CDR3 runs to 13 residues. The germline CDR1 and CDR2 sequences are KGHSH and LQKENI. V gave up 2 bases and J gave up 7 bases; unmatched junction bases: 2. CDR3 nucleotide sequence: TGTGCCAGCTCACCATGGGAGGGGAATGAGCAGTTCTTC. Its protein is CASSPWEGNEQFF.

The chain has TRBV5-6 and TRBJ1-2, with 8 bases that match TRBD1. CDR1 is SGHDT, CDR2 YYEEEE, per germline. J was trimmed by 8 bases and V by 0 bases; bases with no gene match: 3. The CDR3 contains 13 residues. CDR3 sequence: CASSLGQGNGYTF. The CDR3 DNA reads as TGTGCCAGCAGCTTGGGACAGGGGAACGGCTACACCTTC.

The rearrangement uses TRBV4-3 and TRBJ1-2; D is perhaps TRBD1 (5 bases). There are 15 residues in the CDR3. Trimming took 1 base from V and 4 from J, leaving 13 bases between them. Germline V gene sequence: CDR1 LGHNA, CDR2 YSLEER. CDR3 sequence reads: CASSQGDTGVYGYTF. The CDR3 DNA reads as TGCGCCAGCAGCCAAGGGGATACGGGGGTCTATGGCTACACCTTC.

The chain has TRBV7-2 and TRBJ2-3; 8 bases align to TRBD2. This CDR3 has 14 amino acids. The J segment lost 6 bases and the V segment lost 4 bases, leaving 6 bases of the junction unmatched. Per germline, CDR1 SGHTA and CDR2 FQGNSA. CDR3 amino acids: CASSSGLGRDTQYF. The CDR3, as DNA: TGTGCCAGCAGCTCGGGACTAGGTCGTGATACGCAGTATTTT.

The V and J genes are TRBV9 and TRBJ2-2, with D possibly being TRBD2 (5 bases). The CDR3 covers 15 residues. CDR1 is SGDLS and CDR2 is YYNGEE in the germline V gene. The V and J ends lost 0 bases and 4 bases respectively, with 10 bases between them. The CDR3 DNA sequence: TGTGCCAGCAGCGTAGATAGCGTCGGCACCGGGGAGCTGTTTTTT. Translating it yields CASSVDSVGTGELFF.

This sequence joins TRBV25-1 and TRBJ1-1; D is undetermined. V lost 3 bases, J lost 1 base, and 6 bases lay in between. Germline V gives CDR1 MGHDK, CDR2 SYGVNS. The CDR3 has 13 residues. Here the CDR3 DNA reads TGTGCCAGCAGTGAGCGTAAGAACACTGAAGCTTTCTTT. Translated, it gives CASSERKNTEAFF.

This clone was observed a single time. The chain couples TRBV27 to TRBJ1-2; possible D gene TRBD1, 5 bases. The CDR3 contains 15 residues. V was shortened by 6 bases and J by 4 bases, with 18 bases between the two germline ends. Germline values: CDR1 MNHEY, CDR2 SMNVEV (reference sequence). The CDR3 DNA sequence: TGTGCCAGCAGCCCCCACCCCGACAGAACCTATGGCTACACCTTC. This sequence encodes CASSPHPDRTYGYTF.

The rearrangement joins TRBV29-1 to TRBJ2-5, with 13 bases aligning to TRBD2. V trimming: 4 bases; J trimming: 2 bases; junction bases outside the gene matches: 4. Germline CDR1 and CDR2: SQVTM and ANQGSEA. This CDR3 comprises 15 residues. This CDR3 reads CSVGTSGSTQETQYF. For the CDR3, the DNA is TGCAGCGTTGGGACTAGCGGGAGCACTCAAGAGACCCAGTACTTC.

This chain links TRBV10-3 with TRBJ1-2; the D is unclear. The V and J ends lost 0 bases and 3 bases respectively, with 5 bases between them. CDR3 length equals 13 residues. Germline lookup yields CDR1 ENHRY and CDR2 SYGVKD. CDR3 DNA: TGTGCCATCAGTGAGTCAACAGACTATGGCTACACCTTC. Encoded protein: CAISESTDYGYTF.

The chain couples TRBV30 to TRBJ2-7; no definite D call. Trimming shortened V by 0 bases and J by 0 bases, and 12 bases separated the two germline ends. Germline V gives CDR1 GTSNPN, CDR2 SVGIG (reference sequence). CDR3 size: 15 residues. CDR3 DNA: TGTGCCTGGAGTGTGGATCCAGCGAGCTCCTACGAGCAGTACTTC. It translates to CAWSVDPASSYEQYF.

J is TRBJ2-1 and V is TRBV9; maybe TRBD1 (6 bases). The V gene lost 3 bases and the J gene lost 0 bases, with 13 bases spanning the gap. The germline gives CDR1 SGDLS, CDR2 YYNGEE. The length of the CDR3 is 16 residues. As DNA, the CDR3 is TGTGCCAGCAGCGCCTTACAGGGTAGCTCCTACAATGAGCAGTTCTTC. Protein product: CASSALQGSSYNEQFF. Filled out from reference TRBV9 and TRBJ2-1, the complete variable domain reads DSGVTQTPKHLITATGQRVTLRCSPRSGDLSVYWYQQSLDQGLQFLIQYYNGEERAKGNILERFSAQQFPDLHSELNLSSLELGDSALYFCASSALQGSSYNEQFFGPGTRLTVL.

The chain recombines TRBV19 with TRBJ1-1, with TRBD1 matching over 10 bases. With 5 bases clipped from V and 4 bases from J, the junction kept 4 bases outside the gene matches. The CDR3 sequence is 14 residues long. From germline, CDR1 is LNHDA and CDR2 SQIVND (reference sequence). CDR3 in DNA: TGTGCCAGTAGTGGGGACAGGGGAGGCACTGAAGCTTTCTTT. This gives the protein CASSGDRGGTEAFF.

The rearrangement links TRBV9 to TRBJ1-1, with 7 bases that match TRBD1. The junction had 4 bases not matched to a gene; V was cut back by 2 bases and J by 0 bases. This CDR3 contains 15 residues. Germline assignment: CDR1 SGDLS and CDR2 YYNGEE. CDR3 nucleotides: TGTGCCAGCAGCGTGACAGGGCTCATGAACACTGAAGCTTTCTTT. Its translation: CASSVTGLMNTEAFF.

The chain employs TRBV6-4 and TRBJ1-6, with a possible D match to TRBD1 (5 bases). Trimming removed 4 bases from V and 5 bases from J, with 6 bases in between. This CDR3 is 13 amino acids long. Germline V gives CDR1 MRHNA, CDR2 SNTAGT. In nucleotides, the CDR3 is TGTGCCAGCAGTGGGACAAATAATTCACCCCTCCACTTT. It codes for CASSGTNNSPLHF.

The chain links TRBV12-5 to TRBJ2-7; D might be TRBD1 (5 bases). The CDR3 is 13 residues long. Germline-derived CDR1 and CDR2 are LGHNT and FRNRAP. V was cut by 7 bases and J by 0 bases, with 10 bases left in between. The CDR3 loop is CASARQISYEQYF. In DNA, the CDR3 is TGTGCTAGTGCCCGACAGATCTCCTACGAGCAGTACTTC.

The CDR3 DNA is TGTGCCAGCAGACGGGACAGGGGTCGGGGCTACACCTTC. As protein: CASRRDRGRGYTF. The chain joins TRBV5-8 to TRBJ1-2; 10 nucleotides align to TRBD1. V lost 5 bases, J lost 8 bases, and 6 bases stayed unmatched. CDR1 and CDR2 from the germline V gene are SGHTS and YDEGEE. The CDR3 sequence is 13 residues long. Combining the CDR3 with reference TRBV5-8 and TRBJ1-2 gives the whole variable domain EAGVTQSPTHLIKTRGQQATLRCSPISGHTSVYWYQQALGLGLQFLLWYDEGEERNRGNFPPRFSGRQFPNYSSELNVNALELEDSALYLCASRRDRGRGYTFGSGTRLTVV.

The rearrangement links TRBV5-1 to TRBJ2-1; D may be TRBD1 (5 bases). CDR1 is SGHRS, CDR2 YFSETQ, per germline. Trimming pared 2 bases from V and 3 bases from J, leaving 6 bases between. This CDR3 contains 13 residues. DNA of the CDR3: TGCGCCAGCAGCTTCACAGGCTACAATGAGCAGTTCTTC. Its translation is CASSFTGYNEQFF.

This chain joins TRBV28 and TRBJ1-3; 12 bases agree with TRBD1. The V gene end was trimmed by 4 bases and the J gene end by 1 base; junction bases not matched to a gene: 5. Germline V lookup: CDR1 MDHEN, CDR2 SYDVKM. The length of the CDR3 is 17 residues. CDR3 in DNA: TGTGCCAGCAGTTCCGGGACAGGGGGCAGATCTGGAAACACCATATATTTT. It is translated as CASSSGTGGRSGNTIYF.

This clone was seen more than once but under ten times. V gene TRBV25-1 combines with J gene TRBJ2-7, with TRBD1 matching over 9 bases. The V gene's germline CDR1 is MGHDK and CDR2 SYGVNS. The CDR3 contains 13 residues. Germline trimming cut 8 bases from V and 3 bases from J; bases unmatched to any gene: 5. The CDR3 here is CASQQGAGYEQYF. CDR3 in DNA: TGTGCCAGCCAACAGGGGGCAGGCTACGAGCAGTACTTC.

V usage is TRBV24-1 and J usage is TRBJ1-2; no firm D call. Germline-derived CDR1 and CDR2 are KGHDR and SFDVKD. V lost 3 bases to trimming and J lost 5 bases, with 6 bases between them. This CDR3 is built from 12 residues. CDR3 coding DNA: TGTGCCACCAGTGATCTTAAATATGGCTACACCTTC. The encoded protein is CATSDLKYGYTF.

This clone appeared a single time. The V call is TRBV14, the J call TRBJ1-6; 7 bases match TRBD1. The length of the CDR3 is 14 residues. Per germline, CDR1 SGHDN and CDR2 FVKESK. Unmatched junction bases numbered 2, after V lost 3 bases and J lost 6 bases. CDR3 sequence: CASSHAGGNSPLHF. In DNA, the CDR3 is TGTGCCAGCAGCCACGCAGGGGGTAATTCACCCCTCCACTTT.

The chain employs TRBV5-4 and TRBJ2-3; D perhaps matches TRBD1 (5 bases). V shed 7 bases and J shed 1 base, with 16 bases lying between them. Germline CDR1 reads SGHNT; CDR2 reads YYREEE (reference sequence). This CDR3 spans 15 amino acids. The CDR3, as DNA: TGTGCCAGCGGACCAGGGTTCCAGGGCACAGATACGCAGTATTTT. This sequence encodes CASGPGFQGTDTQYF.

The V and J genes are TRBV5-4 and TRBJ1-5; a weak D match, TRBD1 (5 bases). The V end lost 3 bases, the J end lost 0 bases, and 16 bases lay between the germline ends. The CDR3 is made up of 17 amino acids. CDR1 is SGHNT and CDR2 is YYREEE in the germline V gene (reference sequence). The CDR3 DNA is TGTGCCAGCAGCTGGGGAGGGGCTGGAGGTAGCAATCAGCCCCAGCATTTT. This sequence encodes CASSWGGAGGSNQPQHF.

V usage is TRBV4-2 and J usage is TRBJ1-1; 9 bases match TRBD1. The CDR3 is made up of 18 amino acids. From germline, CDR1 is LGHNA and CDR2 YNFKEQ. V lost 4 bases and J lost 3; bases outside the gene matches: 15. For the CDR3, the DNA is TGTGCCAGCAGCCCAGGTGGGGGGACAGGGAGCTTTGACACTGAAGCTTTCTTT. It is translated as CASSPGGGTGSFDTEAFF.

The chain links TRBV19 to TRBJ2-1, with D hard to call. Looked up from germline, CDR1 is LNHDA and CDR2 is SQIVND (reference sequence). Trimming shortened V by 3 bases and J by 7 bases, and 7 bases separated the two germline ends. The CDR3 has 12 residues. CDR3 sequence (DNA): TGTGCCAGTAGTATGTCAGGTAATGAGCAGTTCTTC. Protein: CASSMSGNEQFF.

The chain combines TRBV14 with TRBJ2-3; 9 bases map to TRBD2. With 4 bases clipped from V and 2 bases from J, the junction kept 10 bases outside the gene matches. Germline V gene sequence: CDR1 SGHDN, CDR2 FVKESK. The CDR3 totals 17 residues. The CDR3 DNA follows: TGTGCCAGCAGCCCCCTCGAACTAGCGGGCCTCACAGATACGCAGTATTTT. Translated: CASSPLELAGLTDTQYF.

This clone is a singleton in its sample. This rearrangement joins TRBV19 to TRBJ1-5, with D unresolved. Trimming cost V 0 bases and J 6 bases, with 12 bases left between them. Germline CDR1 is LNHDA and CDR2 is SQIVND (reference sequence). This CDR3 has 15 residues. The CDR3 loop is CASSIEGRGGQPQHF. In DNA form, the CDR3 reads TGTGCCAGTAGTATAGAAGGCCGGGGTGGTCAGCCCCAGCATTTT. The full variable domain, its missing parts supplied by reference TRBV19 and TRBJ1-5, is DGGITQSPKYLFRKEGQNVTLSCEQNLNHDAMYWYRQDPGQGLRLIYYSQIVNDFQKGDIAEGYSVSREKKESFPLTVTSAQKNPTAFYLCASSIEGRGGQPQHFGDGTRLSIL.

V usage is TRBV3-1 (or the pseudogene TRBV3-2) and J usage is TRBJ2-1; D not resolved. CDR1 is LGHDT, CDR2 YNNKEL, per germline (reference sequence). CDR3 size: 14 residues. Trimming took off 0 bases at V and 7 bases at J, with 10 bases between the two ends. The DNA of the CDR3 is TGTGCCAGCAGCCAAGACGCGGTCCGGAATGAGCAGTTCTTC. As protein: CASSQDAVRNEQFF.